The 18 T cell receptor beta chains below were found in one sample sequenced in a study of blood T cell repertoires in COVID-19. The assay was immunoSEQ multiplex PCR, and TCRdb's table has in-frame clones only and misses some. The sample has hundreds of thousands of clones, roughly 88% seen once; the top ten hold roughly 9%. The sequencing input was peripheral blood. The receptor set was obtained from a young man with active or convalescent COVID-19.

This CDR3 is CASSQGLDLGEKLFF. CDR3 DNA sequence: TGTGCCAGCAGCCAAGGTTTGGATCTAGGAGAAAAACTGTTTTTT. The J gene is TRBJ1-4, the V gene TRBV3-1 (or the pseudogene TRBV3-2); D uncertain. The CDR3 runs 15 residues. V was cut by 1 base and J by 8 bases, with 14 bases left in between. The germline V gene encodes CDR1 LGHDT and CDR2 YNNKEL (reference sequence).

The chain carries TRBV10-3 and TRBJ1-2; D is perhaps TRBD1 (5 bases). The CDR3 totals 15 residues. Germline lookup yields CDR1 ENHRY and CDR2 SYGVKD. V was cut by 2 bases and J by 5 bases, with 15 bases left in between. CDR3 region: CAISEVWQGGYGYTF. The DNA of the CDR3 is TGTGCCATCAGTGAGGTTTGGCAGGGCGGTTATGGCTACACCTTC.

This chain joins TRBV13 and TRBJ2-3, with D possibly being TRBD1 (6 bases). V lost 3 bases to trimming and J lost 4 bases, with 8 bases between them. This CDR3 has 13 amino acids. The V gene's germline CDR1 is PRHDT and CDR2 FYEKMQ (reference sequence). The CDR3 is CASSFTGPDTQYF. The CDR3 coding sequence is TGTGCCAGCAGCTTTACAGGGCCAGATACGCAGTATTTT. Full variable domain (remainder filled in from reference TRBV13 and TRBJ2-3): AAGVIQSPRHLIKEKRETATLKCYPIPRHDTVYWYQQGPGQDPQFLISFYEKMQSDKGSIPDRFSAQQFSDYHSELNMSSLELGDSALYFCASSFTGPDTQYFGPGTRLTVL.

This clone occurred once. The chain combines TRBV19 with TRBJ1-1; maybe TRBD1 (6 bases). V gave up 5 bases and J gave up 4 bases, with 14 bases separating them. Per germline, CDR1 LNHDA and CDR2 SQIVND (reference sequence). This CDR3 comprises 14 residues. CDR3 sequence reads: CASSLQGSGTEAFF. Written as DNA, the CDR3 is TGTGCCAGTAGTCTCCAGGGGTCGGGCACTGAAGCTTTCTTT.

The rearrangement joins TRBV6-6 to TRBJ2-7, with 8 bases identical to TRBD2. CDR1 is MNHNY and CDR2 is SVGAGI in the germline V gene (reference sequence). The CDR3 is 16 residues long. V shed 2 bases and J 7 bases; nucleotides not matched to a gene: 13. This CDR3 is CASSYPMTGGQWEQYF. Here the CDR3 DNA reads TGTGCCAGCAGTTACCCTATGACGGGGGGGCAGTGGGAGCAGTACTTC.

This sequence joins TRBV2 and TRBJ2-3; TRBD2 matches 9 bases. V was pared by 3 bases and J by 4 bases, with 8 bases of the junction left unmatched. Germline assignment: CDR1 SNHLY and CDR2 FYNNEI. The CDR3 covers 16 residues. CDR3 sequence reads: CASSDGRGGPSDTQYF. In DNA, the CDR3 is TGTGCCAGCAGTGATGGGCGGGGGGGCCCCTCAGATACGCAGTATTTT.

This clone was picked up one time. This chain uses TRBV24-1 with TRBJ1-5; D is unresolved. The length of the CDR3 is 14 residues. Trimming took 3 bases from V and 7 from J, leaving 12 bases between them. CDR1 KGHDR and CDR2 SFDVKD come from the germline V gene. The CDR3 sequence: CATSDGSGGQPQHF. The CDR3 DNA reads TGTGCCACCAGTGATGGTTCAGGAGGGCAGCCCCAGCATTTT.

This chain links TRBV6-6 with TRBJ2-3; TRBD2 aligns across 7 bases. This CDR3 contains 14 residues. The germline V gene has CDR1 MNHNY and CDR2 SVGAGI (reference sequence). Trimming took 6 bases from V and 1 from J; bases not matched to a gene: 4. This CDR3 is CASSQRGGTDTQYF. The CDR3 bases are TGTGCCAGCAGCCAGCGGGGAGGCACAGATACGCAGTATTTT.

The chain joins TRBV5-1 to TRBJ1-4; no definite D call. The germline V gene has CDR1 SGHRS and CDR2 YFSETQ. The V end was cut by 4 bases, the J end by 5 bases, with 15 bases between. This CDR3 has 15 amino acids. The CDR3 DNA sequence: TGCGCCAGCAGCGCCCAGACCCTCGGGAATGAAAAACTGTTTTTT. It is translated as CASSAQTLGNEKLFF.

The chain combines TRBV27 with TRBJ2-7; 7 bases match TRBD2. J lost 6 bases, V lost 2 bases, and 4 bases had no gene match. The V gene's germline CDR1 is MNHEY and CDR2 SMNVEV (reference sequence). The length of the CDR3 is 13 residues. CDR3 region: CASSLRGGREQYF. The CDR3 nucleotides read TGTGCCAGCAGTTTAAGGGGAGGGCGCGAGCAGTACTTC.

V and J are TRBV19 and TRBJ2-7; D is unclear. Trimming pared 3 bases from V and 4 bases from J, leaving 13 bases between. The germline gives CDR1 LNHDA, CDR2 SQIVND (reference sequence). The CDR3 is 14 amino acids. CDR3 loop: CASSMWARDYEQYF. In DNA, the CDR3 is TGTGCCAGTAGTATGTGGGCCCGAGATTACGAGCAGTACTTC.

This rearrangement joins TRBV5-4 to TRBJ1-4, with TRBD1 as a possible D gene (5 bases). CDR3 length: 15 amino acids. Trimming took off 4 bases at V and 7 bases at J, with 17 bases between the two ends. CDR1 and CDR2 from the germline V gene are SGHNT and YYREEE (reference sequence). Here the CDR3 reads CASSAATGGREKLFF. In DNA, the CDR3 is TGTGCCAGCAGCGCCGCGACCGGGGGACGTGAAAAACTGTTTTTT.

The chain joins TRBV15 to TRBJ2-7; D possibly corresponds to TRBD1 (7 bases). The germline V gene has CDR1 LNHNV and CDR2 YYDKDF (reference sequence). The CDR3 length is 16 residues. The ends were cut back, 0 bases at V and 4 bases at J, with 16 bases in the middle. CDR3 in DNA: TGTGCCACCAGCAGAGATAGGGGGGACAGTACTTACGAGCAGTACTTC. The encoded protein is CATSRDRGDSTYEQYF.

This clone was observed a single time. The V call is TRBV12-3 or TRBV12-4, the J call TRBJ1-2; the match to TRBD1 covers 8 bases. V dropped 5 bases and J dropped 8; count of bases not matched to a gene: 7. This CDR3 has 13 residues. The CDR3 spells CASSPQDREGYTF. In DNA form, the CDR3 reads TGTGCCAGCAGTCCCCAGGACAGGGAAGGCTACACCTTC.

This clone was observed once. The chain uses TRBV5-5 and TRBJ1-1; maybe TRBD1 (6 bases). Germline CDR1 and CDR2: SGHKS and YYEKEE (reference sequence). This CDR3 contains 15 residues. Between the trimmed V and J ends, which lost 1 base and 2 bases, there was a span of 12 bases. CDR3 nucleotides: TGTGCCAGCAGCTTGACTGGTGGGGGCAACACTGAAGCTTTCTTT. This gives the protein CASSLTGGGNTEAFF.

The rearrangement joins TRBV7-3 to TRBJ1-1; possibly TRBD1 for D (5 bases). V lost 5 bases and J 2 bases, leaving 9 bases between the germline ends. The CDR3 is 13 amino acids. The germline V gene encodes CDR1 SGHTA and CDR2 FQGTGA. CDR3 nucleotide sequence: TGTGCCAGCAGCGTGACAGCTAACACTGAAGCTTTCTTT. It specifies CASSVTANTEAFF.

The genes are TRBV11-2 and TRBJ2-5; 7 positions agree with TRBD2. V lost 7 bases, J lost 5 bases, and 4 bases stayed unmatched. The CDR3 covers 12 residues. Germline CDR1 reads SGHAT; CDR2 reads FQNNGV. CDR3 region: CASTWGGETQYF. CDR3 sequence (DNA): TGTGCCAGCACCTGGGGGGGGGAGACCCAGTACTTC.

This chain uses TRBV1 with TRBJ1-5; TRBD1 reflects the table's D call only, with no check against the DNA. TRBV1 is designated a pseudogene. CDR3 length equals 18 residues. The CDR3 sequence is CTSSLPNREGVSNQPQHF. The CDR3 DNA reads as TGCACCAGCAGCCTTCCTAACAGGGAAGGGGTGAGCAATCAGCCCCAGCATTTT.